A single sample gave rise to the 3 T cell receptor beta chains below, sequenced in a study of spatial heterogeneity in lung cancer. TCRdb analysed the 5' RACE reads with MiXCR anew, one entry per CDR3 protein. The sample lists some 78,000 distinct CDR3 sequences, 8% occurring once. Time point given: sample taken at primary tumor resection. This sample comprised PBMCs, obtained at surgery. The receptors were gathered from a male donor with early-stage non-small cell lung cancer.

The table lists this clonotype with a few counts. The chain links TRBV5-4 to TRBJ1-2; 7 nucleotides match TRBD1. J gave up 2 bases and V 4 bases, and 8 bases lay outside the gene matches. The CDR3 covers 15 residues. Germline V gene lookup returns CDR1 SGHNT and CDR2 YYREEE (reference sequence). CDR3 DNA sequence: TGTGCCAGCAGCAGGGGGCAGGGAAGCAACTATGGCTACACCTTC. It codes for CASSRGQGSNYGYTF.

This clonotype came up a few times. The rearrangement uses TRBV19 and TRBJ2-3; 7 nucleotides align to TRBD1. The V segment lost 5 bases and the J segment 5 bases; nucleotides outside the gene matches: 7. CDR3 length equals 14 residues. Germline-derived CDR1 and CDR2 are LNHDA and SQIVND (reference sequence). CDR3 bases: TGTGCCAGTAGTTCGACAGGGTATGGAGATACGCAGTATTTT. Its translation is CASSSTGYGDTQYF.

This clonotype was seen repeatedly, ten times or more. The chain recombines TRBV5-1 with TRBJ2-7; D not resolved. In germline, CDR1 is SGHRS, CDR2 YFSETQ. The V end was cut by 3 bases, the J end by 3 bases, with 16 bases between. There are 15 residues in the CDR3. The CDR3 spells CASSSDPVGVYEQYF. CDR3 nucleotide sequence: TGCGCCAGCAGCTCAGACCCAGTAGGAGTCTACGAGCAGTACTTC.